This T cell receptor (beta chain) was sequenced for a study of blood T cell repertoires in COVID-19. Study-wide background: Some COVID-19 samples were acute and others convalescent; all came from the United States, Italy and Spain.

The V gene's germline CDR1 is MNHEY and CDR2 SVGAGI. Trimming took 5 bases from V and 5 from J; bases not matched to a gene: 9. The CDR3 has 15 amino acids. Per the original methods: Reference gene primer amplification gave estimated nucleated cell counts. This table comes from immunoSEQ multiplex PCR, and its TCRdb copy is limited to in-frame clones, with some not included. The D gene and trimming were derived from the DNA, and the V and J assignments and clone size from that table. The sample lists approximately 350,000 clones, more than 75% seen once, with around 6% in the top ten. The sample comprised peripheral blood. The chain uses TRBV6-5 and TRBJ2-3, with 8 bases identical to TRBD2. The TCR sequence derives from a woman aged 45-65 years with COVID-19, enrolled during active disease. CDR3 region: CASSPLAGFGDTQYF. DNA of the CDR3: TGTGCCAGCAGTCCCTTAGCGGGGTTTGGAGATACGCAGTATTTT.